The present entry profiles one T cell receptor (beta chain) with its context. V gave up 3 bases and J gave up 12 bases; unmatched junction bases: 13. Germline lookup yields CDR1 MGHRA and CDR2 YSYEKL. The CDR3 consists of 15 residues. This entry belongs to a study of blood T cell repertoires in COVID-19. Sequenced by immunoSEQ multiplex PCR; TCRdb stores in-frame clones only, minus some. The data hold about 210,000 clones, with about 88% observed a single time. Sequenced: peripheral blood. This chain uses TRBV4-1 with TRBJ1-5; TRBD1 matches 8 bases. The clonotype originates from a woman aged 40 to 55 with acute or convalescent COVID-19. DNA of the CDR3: TGCGCCAGCAGCCACCGACAGGGGTCTGAGGGGATCCAGCATTTT. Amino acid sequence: CASSHRQGSEGIQHF.